The source of this T cell receptor (beta chain) is a study of blood T cells in healthy people across ages. This clonotype was detected a few times. Together with a sample-barcoded 5' primer, a J-beta primer mix was included in a second PCR lasting about 7 to 12 cycles. TCRdb re-derived calls from the 5' RACE reads in MiXCR, one entry per CDR3 protein. The table has roughly 1.6 million distinct CDR3 sequences, around 35% seen once. Sequencing was done on a sample of blood. The clonotype originates from a woman in her 30s in good health.

CDR3 in DNA: TGTGCCAGCAGTTCCCCATACAGCACAGATACGCAGTATTTT. Translated: CASSSPYSTDTQYF. V usage is TRBV6-2 or TRBV6-3 and J usage is TRBJ2-3; D is uncertain. Per germline, CDR1 MNHEY and CDR2 SVGEGT. V lost 4 bases and J lost 0, with 8 bases in between. CDR3 size: 14 residues.